Listed below are T cell receptor beta chains from one sample, sequenced in a study of T cells in localized non-small cell lung cancer. Sequencing was performed with immunoSEQ multiplex PCR; in TCRdb, only in-frame clones are kept and a portion is missing. The sample records a few thousand clones, about 85% being singletons. Sequenced material: PBMCs, taken before any cancer treatment. These receptors were collected from a woman aged 40-69 years with stage II lung adenocarcinoma. CDR3s include the opening cysteine and the closing phenylalanine or tryptophan. The order of the fields is V gene, D gene, J gene, clone size, CDR3 DNA, CDR3 protein. A D gene is named only where the DNA matches it firmly. Size is omitted from some rows. Given values are once, few, many or a class for expanded clones.

TRBV6-5,TRBD1,TRBJ2-7,.,TGTGCCAGCAGTACAGGGGGTGCCTACGAGCAGTACTTC,CASSTGGAYEQYF
TRBV2,TRBD1,TRBJ2-1,.,TGTGCCAGCAGGAGGGGACAGGGGGCCGACAATGAGCAGTTCTTC,CASRRGQGADNEQFF
TRBV7-2,.,TRBJ2-1,once,TGTGCCAGCAGCTATTACAATGAGCAGTTCTTC,CASSYYNEQFF
TRBV19,.,TRBJ2-1,once,TGTGCCAGTAGTGCGGCGGTCAGTGAGCAGTTCTTC,CASSAAVSEQFF
TRBV5-1,TRBD2,TRBJ2-2,once,TGCGCCAGCAGCCTAGGACTAGCGGGAGGTTTAAGGAACACCGGGGAGCTGTTTTTT,CASSLGLAGGLRNTGELFF
TRBV7-3,.,TRBJ2-1,.,TGTGCCAGCAGCTTAAAGGGCGGCGGTGAGCAGTTCTTC,CASSLKGGGEQFF
TRBV19,.,TRBJ1-2,once,TGTGCCAGTAGGCATCCCCCCTGGCGGGAAGCTAACTATGGCTACACCTTC,CASRHPPWREANYGYTF
TRBV19,.,TRBJ2-1,.,TGTGCCAGTCGGTATCAGATGTTTGGTGAGCAGTTCTTC,CASRYQMFGEQFF
TRBV28,.,TRBJ1-1,.,TGTGCCAGCAGTTCGTTTGGAAACCAGAACACTGAAGCTTTCTTT,CASSSFGNQNTEAFF
TRBV28,.,TRBJ1-2,.,TGTGCCAGCAGCTCGGGAGTCCTTTATGGCTACACCTTC,CASSSGVLYGYTF
TRBV9,.,TRBJ1-6,.,TGTGCCAGCAGCCCCATAAATAATTCACCCCTCCACTTT,CASSPINNSPLHF
TRBV28,TRBD1,TRBJ2-7,.,TGTGCCAGCAGTTTCCTCGACAGGGGGCGGGATGAGCAGTACTTC,CASSFLDRGRDEQYF
TRBV4-3,TRBD2,TRBJ2-2,.,TGCGCCAGCAGCCTCCTGGCTAGCGGGAGAGGTGGGGAGCTGTTTTTT,CASSLLASGRGGELFF
TRBV9,TRBD2,TRBJ2-1,.,TGTGCCAGCAGCGTAGGTTCTAGCGGGTACAATGAGCAGTTCTTC,CASSVGSSGYNEQFF
TRBV6-5,.,TRBJ1-1,.,TGTGCCAGCAGCCCGGACAGATACACTGAAGCTTTCTTT,CASSPDRYTEAFF
TRBV15,.,TRBJ2-2,.,TGTGCCACCAGCCTCGGGACACAGAACACCGGGGAGCTGTTTTTT,CATSLGTQNTGELFF
TRBV6-4,.,TRBJ1-1,.,TGTGCCAGCAGCGACAGGCAGAACACTGAAGCTTTCTTT,CASSDRQNTEAFF